This TCR beta chain stems from a study of blood T cell repertoires in COVID-19. At the level of the study: PBMCs, B-cell-depleted T cells, or T cells were the source of the cDNA or gDNA that made up the material.

Germline V lookup: CDR1 LGHDT, CDR2 YNNKEL (reference sequence). This CDR3 comprises 15 residues. V was cut by 0 bases and J by 3 bases, with 12 bases left in between. The protocol was immunoSEQ multiplex PCR, while the TCRdb copy is restricted to in-frame clones and leaves out a portion. This sample has 210,000 or so clones, with about nine tenths found just once. The chain carries TRBV3-1 (or the pseudogene TRBV3-2) and TRBJ2-7; no firm D call. The sequenced sample consisted of peripheral blood. This TCR derives from a man aged 40-49 years with acute or convalescent COVID-19. The CDR3: CASSQDQAPGYEQYF. As DNA, the CDR3 is TGTGCCAGCAGCCAAGATCAGGCCCCAGGCTACGAGCAGTACTTC.